The 13 T cell receptor beta chains in this list originate from one sample, sequenced in a study of beta chain features in type 1 diabetes. Points from the study as a whole: Among all four CD4+ subsets, Type 1 diabetes patients had TCRB CDR3s that were moderately but significantly shorter.

These receptors are not linked to any known antigen. What was sequenced were expressed TCRB transcripts, since all of the isolated RNA had been reverse transcribed. Assay: immunoSEQ multiplex PCR; the TCRdb copy retains only in-frame clones and omits some. The sample has 140,000 or so clones, less than 15% seen once. The sample was central memory CD4+ T cells from blood. Receptors originate from a man aged 18 to 30 with type 1 diabetes.

The CDR3 DNA sequence: TGTGCCAGCAGTTCGCCCGGGACCAGCAATGAAAAACTGTTTTTT. Translating it yields CASSSPGTSNEKLFF. The gene calls are TRBV6-5 and TRBJ1-4; perhaps TRBD1 as D (5 bases). This CDR3 region has 15 residues. Germline V gene data show CDR1 as MNHEY and CDR2 as SVGAGI. V gave up 4 bases and J gave up 5 bases, with 14 bases separating them.

V is TRBV5-1 and J is TRBJ1-1; a weak D match, TRBD1 (5 bases). Germline loops: CDR1 SGHRS, CDR2 YFSETQ. Trimming shortened V by 4 bases and J by 5 bases, and 15 bases separated the two germline ends. The CDR3 runs to 14 residues. CDR3 residues: CASSPGSWGTEAFF. The CDR3 nucleotides read TGCGCCAGCAGCCCGGGAAGTTGGGGGACTGAAGCTTTCTTT.

This clone turned up a few times. The chain carries TRBV7-8 and TRBJ2-2; 7 bases match TRBD1. The V gene end was trimmed by 8 bases and the J gene end by 3 bases; junction bases not matched to a gene: 6. CDR3 length equals 14 residues. CDR1 is SGHVS and CDR2 is FQNEAQ in the germline V gene. DNA of the CDR3: TGTGCCAGCGAGACAGGGTGGGACACCGGGGAGCTGTTTTTT. Its translation is CASETGWDTGELFF.

The rearrangement joins TRBV10-3 to TRBJ1-5; D might be TRBD1 (5 bases). This CDR3 is built from 13 residues. Germline V gives CDR1 ENHRY, CDR2 SYGVKD. V lost 3 bases to trimming and J lost 4 bases, with 7 bases between them. CDR3 sequence reads: CAISDGGNQPQHF. CDR3 DNA sequence: TGTGCCATCAGTGATGGGGGTAATCAGCCCCAGCATTTT.

This clone appeared a few times. CDR3 in DNA: TGTGCCACCCGACCAGGGAACAATCAGCCCCAGCATTTT. This sequence encodes CATRPGNNQPQHF. V gene TRBV6-5 combines with J gene TRBJ1-5; tentatively, D is TRBD1 (5 bases). Germline CDR1 and CDR2: MNHEY and SVGAGI. The CDR3 is 13 residues long. Deletions cut 10 bases from V and 3 bases from J, with 13 bases between.

This clone was seen more than once but under ten times. The V and J genes are TRBV9 and TRBJ2-5; 7 nucleotides line up with TRBD2. J gave up 2 bases and V 0 bases, and 7 bases lay outside the gene matches. Germline V gene sequence: CDR1 SGDLS, CDR2 YYNGEE. This CDR3 has 16 amino acids. The CDR3 DNA is TGTGCCAGCAGCGTAGCAAGCCTAGCGGAGCAAGAGACCCAGTACTTC. It is translated as CASSVASLAEQETQYF.

The table lists this clone with a few counts. V is TRBV7-2 and J is TRBJ1-2, with a weak D call TRBD1 (5 bases). Germline loops: CDR1 SGHTA, CDR2 FQGNSA. The CDR3 totals 14 residues. V lost 3 bases and J 0 bases, leaving 8 bases between the germline ends. This chain's CDR3 is CASSFARANYGYTF. DNA for the CDR3: TGTGCCAGCAGCTTTGCCAGGGCTAACTATGGCTACACCTTC.

The V and J genes are TRBV5-1 and TRBJ2-7; 7 bases line up with TRBD1. The CDR3 covers 15 residues. Germline-derived CDR1 and CDR2 are SGHRS and YFSETQ. V lost 4 bases to trimming and J lost 4 bases; unmatched junction nucleotides: 11. CDR3 nucleotide sequence: TGCGCCAGCAGCCGAATTCCGGGACAGAGTTACGAGCAGTACTTC. Amino acid sequence: CASSRIPGQSYEQYF.

This clone turned up a few times. CDR3 sequence: CASSPGLGNRNEQFF. CDR3 sequence (DNA): TGTGCCAGCTCACCGGGACTAGGTAATCGGAATGAGCAGTTCTTC. V gene TRBV18 combines with J gene TRBJ2-1; 8 positions match TRBD2. This CDR3 is built from 15 residues. V dropped 3 bases and J dropped 7; count of bases not matched to a gene: 8. CDR1 and CDR2 from the germline V gene are KGHSH and LQKENI.

This clone has just a few counts. V gene TRBV18 combines with J gene TRBJ1-2; D is undetermined. The germline V and J ends were trimmed by 3 bases and 4 bases, with 6 bases remaining between them. This CDR3 is 12 amino acids long. Germline CDR1 reads KGHSH; CDR2 reads LQKENI. CDR3 bases: TGTGCCAGCTCACCGGAGGGCTATGGCTACACCTTC. Its translation is CASSPEGYGYTF.

This clone showed up just a few times. The J gene is TRBJ1-4, the V gene TRBV28, with a tentative D call TRBD1 (5 bases). V lost 2 bases, J lost 0 bases, and 10 bases lay in between. This CDR3 region has 16 residues. Germline V gene lookup returns CDR1 MDHEN and CDR2 SYDVKM. For the CDR3, the DNA is TGTGCCAGCAGTTTAACCGGACAAACAACTAATGAAAAACTGTTTTTT. Residues: CASSLTGQTTNEKLFF.

This clone was detected only a few times. V is TRBV5-1 and J is TRBJ1-1; D remains ambiguous. Trimming pared 5 bases from V and 1 base from J, leaving 12 bases between. The CDR3 length is 14 residues. Germline CDR1 is SGHRS and CDR2 is YFSETQ. The CDR3 loop reads CASRPTTGNTEAFF. CDR3 in DNA: TGCGCCAGCAGGCCGACGACGGGGAACACTGAAGCTTTCTTT.

V and J are TRBV4-2 and TRBJ1-1; possibly TRBD1 for D (6 bases). Deletions cut 3 bases from V and 1 base from J, with 12 bases between. Germline V CDR1 and CDR2: LGHNA, YNFKEQ. This CDR3 contains 15 residues. The CDR3 nucleotides read TGTGCCAGCAGCCAGCGCCAGGGGACGAACACTGAAGCTTTCTTT. Its protein product is CASSQRQGTNTEAFF.